This T cell receptor beta chain was retrieved from a study of blood T cell repertoires in COVID-19. Turning to the study itself: Whether acute or convalescent, the COVID-19 samples came from the United States, Italy and Spain.

In the authors' workflow: Amplification with reference gene primers provided the estimates of nucleated cell counts. Produced via immunoSEQ multiplex PCR; TCRdb's table is partial and in-frame only. The DNA gave D and trimming, while V, J and clone size come from that table. The sample lists 130,000 to 150,000 clones, approximately 90% occurring once. Per germline, CDR1 MNHNY and CDR2 SVGAGI (reference sequence). V was pared by 5 bases and J by 8 bases, with 13 bases between. The CDR3 totals 13 residues. Sequenced material: peripheral blood. The chain has TRBV6-6 and TRBJ2-4; D is ambiguous. This TCR was recovered from a woman aged 45-65 years with active or convalescent COVID-19. CDR3 sequence reads: CASSNRVSDIQYF. DNA for the CDR3: TGTGCCAGCAGTAACCGGGTCTCGGACATTCAGTACTTC.